These 22 T cell receptor beta chains were sequenced from one sample in a study of cytomegalovirus exposure and HLA in healthy donors. Use of 60 Vbeta and 13 Jbeta primers characterized the PCR. TCRdb's copy holds only in-frame clones and misses some; the assay was immunoSEQ multiplex PCR. The sample consists of some 120,000 clones, 83% of them appearing once. Material: PBMCs. The receptors derive from a middle-aged woman in good health and CMV-seropositive.

V is TRBV7-9 and J is TRBJ2-7; the match to TRBD2 covers 8 bases. The junction had 6 bases not matched to a gene; V was cut back by 5 bases and J by 6 bases. Germline V lookup: CDR1 SEHNR, CDR2 FQNEAQ (reference sequence). The length of the CDR3 is 13 residues. This chain's CDR3 is CASSAGLAGEQYF. The CDR3 nucleotides are TGTGCCAGCAGCGCCGGACTAGCAGGCGAGCAGTACTTC.

The gene calls are TRBV28 and TRBJ2-5; TRBD1 agrees at 9 bases. In germline, CDR1 is MDHEN, CDR2 SYDVKM. The CDR3 length is 15 residues. V lost 1 base, J lost 2 bases, and 2 bases stayed unmatched. The CDR3 sequence: CASSLYRGQQETQYF. In nucleotides, the CDR3 is TGTGCCAGCAGTTTATACAGGGGGCAGCAAGAGACCCAGTACTTC.

With regard to this clone: At one end the junction does not follow the germline gene, possibly because of a read error. V gene TRBV7-9 combines with J gene TRBJ2-7; 11 bases agree with TRBD2. Germline assignment: CDR1 SEHNR and CDR2 FQNEAQ (reference sequence). CDR3 size: 18 residues. CDR3: CSSSLGNSGRGSSYEQYF. The CDR3 nucleotides are TGTTCCAGCAGCTTAGGAAATAGCGGGAGGGGTAGCTCCTACGAGCAGTACTTC.

The chain links TRBV18 to TRBJ2-1; 8 bases line up with TRBD2. V shed 4 bases and J 7 bases; nucleotides not matched to a gene: 12. The CDR3 is 16 amino acids. The germline V gene has CDR1 KGHSH and CDR2 LQKENI. The CDR3 region is CASSRLLAERANEQFF. CDR3 in DNA: TGTGCCAGCTCACGCTTACTAGCGGAGAGGGCAAATGAGCAGTTCTTC.

Only a few counts were recorded for this clone. The chain is built from TRBV11-3 and TRBJ2-3, with 8 nucleotides matching TRBD2. The CDR3 contains 16 residues. Looked up from germline, CDR1 is SGHNT and CDR2 is YENEEA. V shed 4 bases and J 3 bases; nucleotides not matched to a gene: 9. CDR3 in DNA: TGTGCCAGCAGCTCTACGGGGACTAGTACGACAGATACGCAGTATTTT. Protein sequence: CASSSTGTSTTDTQYF.

The chain has TRBV7-3 and TRBJ2-5; D is possibly TRBD2 (6 bases). The V end lost 4 bases, the J end lost 2 bases, and 17 bases lay between the germline ends. Germline V gene data show CDR1 as SGHTA and CDR2 as FQGTGA. This CDR3 region has 16 residues. CDR3 in amino acids: CASSSLPGAEQETQYF. In DNA form, the CDR3 reads TGTGCCAGCAGCTCGCTCCCGGGAGCCGAGCAAGAGACCCAGTACTTC.

The chain combines TRBV5-8 with TRBJ1-1, with TRBD1 identical over 9 bases. Germline V gives CDR1 SGHTS, CDR2 YDEGEE. The CDR3 spans 15 residues. V lost 2 bases and J lost 3; bases outside the gene matches: 5. The CDR3 nucleotides are TGTGCCAGCAGCTTAACCGGGACAGGGTACACTGAAGCTTTCTTT. As protein: CASSLTGTGYTEAFF.

In DNA, the CDR3 is TGTGCCAGCAGTTTATACGGGGGAGGCGGAGAGACCCAGTACTTC. It yields the protein CASSLYGGGGETQYF. This sequence joins TRBV27 and TRBJ2-5; tentative D call: TRBD2 (6 bases). In germline, CDR1 is MNHEY, CDR2 SMNVEV (reference sequence). The V end was cut by 1 base, the J end by 4 bases, with 13 bases between. The CDR3 is 15 residues long.

The V call is TRBV6-4, the J call TRBJ2-2; maybe TRBD1 (6 bases). V lost 2 bases and J 3 bases, leaving 13 bases between the germline ends. CDR3 size: 16 residues. From germline, CDR1 is MRHNA and CDR2 SNTAGT. The CDR3 sequence: CASSDRYREHTGELFF. In nucleotides, the CDR3 is TGTGCCAGCAGTGACCGTTACAGGGAGCACACCGGGGAGCTGTTTTTT.

The chain links TRBV6-4 to TRBJ2-3; TRBD2 is a possible D gene (6 bases). The CDR3 runs to 15 residues. CDR1 and CDR2 from the germline V gene are MRHNA and SNTAGT. V lost 2 bases and J lost 0, with 9 bases in between. CDR3 DNA: TGTGCCAGCAGTGACGGGGAGGTCAGCACAGATACGCAGTATTTT. Translating gives CASSDGEVSTDTQYF.

This rearrangement joins TRBV6-1 to TRBJ1-4, with TRBD1 identical over 9 bases. CDR1 is MNHNS and CDR2 is SASEGT in the germline V gene. J was trimmed by 6 bases and V by 1 base; bases with no gene match: 3. This CDR3 has 15 amino acids. CDR3 sequence reads: CASSEGTGEHEKLFF. The DNA for the CDR3 is TGTGCCAGCAGTGAAGGGACAGGGGAACATGAAAAACTGTTTTTT.

This clone was seen a few times. The CDR3 region has the DNA TGTGCCAGCAGTCACGACAGGGTCGGTGAAGCTTTCTTT. It encodes CASSHDRVGEAFF. This sequence joins TRBV7-6 and TRBJ1-1; 7 nucleotides match TRBD1. Germline V gene data show CDR1 as SGHVS and CDR2 as FNYEAQ. J gave up 7 bases and V 6 bases, and 8 bases lay outside the gene matches. The CDR3 sequence is 13 residues long.

V and J are TRBV28 and TRBJ1-4; perhaps TRBD1 as D (6 bases). V lost 1 base and J 8 bases, leaving 11 bases between the germline ends. Germline V gene lookup returns CDR1 MDHEN and CDR2 SYDVKM. CDR3 length: 14 residues. DNA of the CDR3: TGTGCCAGCAGTTTATTGGACAGATGGGAAAAACTGTTTTTT. Protein sequence: CASSLLDRWEKLFF.

This chain uses TRBV25-1 with TRBJ1-1; perhaps TRBD1 as D (6 bases). The V end was cut by 2 bases, the J end by 11 bases, with 18 bases between. The CDR3 runs 14 residues. Per the germline V gene, CDR1 is MGHDK and CDR2 is SYGVNS. CDR3 in amino acids: CASSERGRGTGAFF. CDR3 sequence (DNA): TGTGCCAGCAGTGAACGGGGGCGGGGGACCGGGGCTTTCTTT.

This clone was seen a single time. The chain employs TRBV4-1 and TRBJ2-6, with 8 nucleotides matching TRBD1. Germline V gives CDR1 MGHRA, CDR2 YSYEKL. J gave up 0 bases and V 6 bases, and 16 bases lay outside the gene matches. This CDR3 has 20 residues. The CDR3 region is CASSSNPRDRKNSGANVLTF. CDR3 DNA sequence: TGCGCCAGCAGTTCAAATCCCCGGGACAGGAAAAACTCTGGGGCCAACGTCCTGACTTTC.

The CDR3 DNA reads as TGTGCCAGCAGTACAAAATGGGGGCAGGGGTCTATTGAAGCTTTCTTT. Protein: CASSTKWGQGSIEAFF. The chain has TRBV28 and TRBJ1-1, with D maybe TRBD1 (6 bases). V was trimmed by 5 bases and J by 7 bases, leaving 23 bases between them. This CDR3 contains 16 residues. Germline CDR1 MDHEN, CDR2 SYDVKM.

The chain couples TRBV6-1 to TRBJ2-7, with a weak D call TRBD1 (5 bases). Germline-derived CDR1 and CDR2 are MNHNS and SASEGT. Trimming stripped 9 bases from V and 6 bases from J, with 21 bases between. The CDR3 sequence is 14 residues long. The CDR3 DNA is TGTGCCAGTGAGTCCAAGGGGTGGTCTCTCGAGCAGTACTTC. As protein: CASESKGWSLEQYF.

The chain has TRBV28 and TRBJ2-2, with 9 bases aligning to TRBD1. The CDR3 runs 15 residues. The germline gives CDR1 MDHEN, CDR2 SYDVKM. V shed 4 bases and J 2 bases; nucleotides not matched to a gene: 2. CDR3 loop: CASSWDRDNTGELFF. CDR3 nucleotide sequence: TGTGCCAGCAGTTGGGACAGGGACAACACCGGGGAGCTGTTTTTT. Filled out from reference TRBV28 and TRBJ2-2, the complete variable domain reads DVKVTQSSRYLVKRTGEKVFLECVQDMDHENMFWYRQDPGLGLRLIYFSYDVKMKEKGDIPEGYSVSREKKERFSLILESASTNQTSMYLCASSWDRDNTGELFFGEGSRLTVL.

The rearrangement uses TRBV27 and TRBJ2-1; TRBD2 matches at 8 bases. Trimming removed 3 bases from V and 6 bases from J; junction bases left unmatched: 13. Per germline, CDR1 MNHEY and CDR2 SMNVEV (reference sequence). The length of the CDR3 is 17 residues. As DNA, the CDR3 is TGTGCCAGCAGTTTGAAGCTAGCGGGCCCTTCTACCAATGAGCAGTTCTTC. It yields the protein CASSLKLAGPSTNEQFF.

The V and J genes are TRBV6-5 and TRBJ1-1; D not certain. The V end was cut by 2 bases, the J end by 5 bases, with 9 bases between. Germline assignment: CDR1 MNHEY and CDR2 SVGAGI. This CDR3 is built from 13 residues. The CDR3 DNA reads as TGTGCCAGCAGTTACCCGTCGGGTACTGAAGCTTTCTTT. Its protein product is CASSYPSGTEAFF.

The V call is TRBV28, the J call TRBJ2-7; 8 positions agree with TRBD2. The CDR3 consists of 16 residues. Germline V lookup: CDR1 MDHEN, CDR2 SYDVKM. The ends lost 5 bases at V and 2 bases at J; junction bases unmatched: 11. CDR3 residues: CASSPPGRGAAYEQYF. The DNA of the CDR3 is TGTGCCAGCAGTCCCCCCGGGAGGGGGGCTGCCTACGAGCAGTACTTC. Filled out from reference TRBV28 and TRBJ2-7, the complete variable domain reads DVKVTQSSRYLVKRTGEKVFLECVQDMDHENMFWYRQDPGLGLRLIYFSYDVKMKEKGDIPEGYSVSREKKERFSLILESASTNQTSMYLCASSPPGRGAAYEQYFGPGTRLTVT.

The chain has TRBV20-1 and TRBJ1-1, with no clear D. Trimming pared 6 bases from V and 11 bases from J, leaving 13 bases between. The V gene's germline CDR1 is DFQATT and CDR2 SNEGSKA (reference sequence). The CDR3 is made up of 10 amino acids. The CDR3 sequence: CSATGPGAFF. The CDR3 DNA reads TGCAGTGCCACGGGCCCGGGGGCTTTCTTT.